A single sample is the source of the 27 T cell receptor beta chains below, sequenced in a study of T cell changes during pregnancy in multiple sclerosis. TCRdb's table, derived via immunoSEQ multiplex PCR, lists solely in-frame clones and lacks some. The table has 70,000 to 95,000 clones, approximately 92% seen once. This specimen was peripheral blood, taken in the first trimester of pregnancy. These receptors were taken from a female donor with multiple sclerosis, enrolled in a pregnancy study.

A remark on this clone: This sample also contains other DNA sequences that code for the same CDR3. The V and J genes are TRBV5-1 and TRBJ2-7, with TRBD2 as a possible D gene (7 bases). This CDR3 has 16 amino acids. Germline-derived CDR1 and CDR2 are SGHRS and YFSETQ. V was trimmed by 0 bases and J by 2 bases, leaving 15 bases between them. The chain's CDR3 is CASSLAVGGGAYEQYF. The CDR3 nucleotides are TGCGCCAGCAGCTTGGCCGTGGGAGGGGGGGCCTACGAGCAGTACTTC.

The rearrangement joins TRBV19 to TRBJ1-1, with 8 bases aligning to TRBD1. The CDR3 sequence is 16 residues long. Germline V CDR1 and CDR2: LNHDA, SQIVND (reference sequence). With V trimmed by 3 bases and J by 1 base, 7 bases remained unmatched. CDR3: CASSMLQGASNTEAFF. CDR3 DNA: TGTGCCAGTAGTATGTTGCAGGGGGCGTCGAACACTGAAGCTTTCTTT.

This chain joins TRBV6-1 and TRBJ1-2, with 10 positions matching TRBD1. With 2 bases clipped from V and 3 bases from J, the junction kept 3 bases outside the gene matches. The germline gives CDR1 MNHNS, CDR2 SASEGT. There are 15 residues in the CDR3. CDR3 DNA: TGTGCCAGCAGTGAAAGGACAGGGGGAGACTATGGCTACACCTTC. This encodes CASSERTGGDYGYTF.

The chain couples TRBV7-2 to TRBJ1-5; no definite D call. Trimming shortened V by 1 base and J by 0 bases, and 7 bases separated the two germline ends. Germline loops: CDR1 SGHTA, CDR2 FQGNSA. The CDR3 is 15 residues long. The CDR3 region is CASSLELYSNQPQHF. CDR3 sequence (DNA): TGTGCCAGCAGCTTAGAACTTTATAGCAATCAGCCCCAGCATTTT. Looking up the rest from reference TRBV7-2 and TRBJ1-5 gives the full variable domain: GAGVSQSPSNKVTEKGKDVELRCDPISGHTALYWYRQSLGQGLEFLIYFQGNSAPDKSGLPSDRFSAERTGGSVSTLTIQRTQQEDSAVYLCASSLELYSNQPQHFGDGTRLSIL.

V usage is TRBV4-1 and J usage is TRBJ2-1; D remains ambiguous. The germline V gene has CDR1 MGHRA and CDR2 YSYEKL. Trimming pared 0 bases from V and 4 bases from J, leaving 13 bases between. The CDR3 is 16 amino acids. The CDR3 region has the DNA TGCGCCAGCAGCCAAGATTCGGGTGTACGGTACAATGAGCAGTTCTTC. Translation: CASSQDSGVRYNEQFF.

The genes are TRBV6-5 and TRBJ2-1; TRBD1 agrees at 8 bases. The V gene's germline CDR1 is MNHEY and CDR2 SVGAGI. The ends lost 6 bases at V and 12 bases at J; junction bases unmatched: 10. There are 13 residues in the CDR3. Written as DNA, the CDR3 is TGTGCCAGCAGCCAGACAGGGGTAACTGGGCAGTTCTTC. This encodes CASSQTGVTGQFF.

J is TRBJ1-4 and V is TRBV2; D remains unclear. Per the germline V gene, CDR1 is SNHLY and CDR2 is FYNNEI. The length of the CDR3 is 12 residues. The V gene lost 8 bases and the J gene lost 4 bases, with 8 bases spanning the gap. Here the CDR3 reads CASWRINEKLFF. In DNA form, the CDR3 reads TGTGCCAGCTGGCGGATTAATGAAAAACTGTTTTTT.

The rearrangement links TRBV15 to TRBJ1-1; possible D gene TRBD1, 6 bases. Germline CDR1 and CDR2: LNHNV and YYDKDF (reference sequence). CDR3 length: 16 residues. Trimming left V 4 bases short and J 5 bases short, with 20 bases between. The CDR3 DNA follows: TGTGCCACCAGCAAAGACCTCCTAAGTCAGGGGACTGAAGCTTTCTTT. Its protein product is CATSKDLLSQGTEAFF.

The V gene is TRBV7-6, the J gene TRBJ2-2; 12 bases map to TRBD2. CDR1 and CDR2 from the germline V gene are SGHVS and FNYEAQ. Losses at the gene ends were 3 bases for V and 7 bases for J; bases not matched to a gene: 9. The CDR3 has 17 residues. This chain's CDR3 is CASSFRLAGVTDGELFF. Here the CDR3 DNA reads TGTGCCAGCAGCTTCCGACTAGCGGGGGTTACCGACGGGGAGCTGTTTTTT.

A few counts support this clone. This rearrangement joins TRBV9 to TRBJ1-1; no reliable D call. V was trimmed by 3 bases and J by 3 bases, leaving 12 bases between them. There are 14 residues in the CDR3. The V gene's germline CDR1 is SGDLS and CDR2 YYNGEE. The CDR3: CASSEDYGDTEAFF. Written as DNA, the CDR3 is TGTGCCAGCAGCGAGGACTATGGGGACACTGAAGCTTTCTTT. Full variable domain (remainder filled in from reference TRBV9 and TRBJ1-1): DSGVTQTPKHLITATGQRVTLRCSPRSGDLSVYWYQQSLDQGLQFLIQYYNGEERAKGNILERFSAQQFPDLHSELNLSSLELGDSALYFCASSEDYGDTEAFFGQGTRLTVV.

The count of this clone is one. The chain couples TRBV6-5 to TRBJ2-5, with 8 bases aligning to TRBD2. The V gene's germline CDR1 is MNHEY and CDR2 SVGAGI. This CDR3 spans 14 amino acids. V shed 7 bases, J shed 1 base, and the junction held 5 bases outside the gene matches. Written as DNA, the CDR3 is TGTGCCAGCACCGGGGGGGGAAGCCAAGAGACCCAGTACTTC. Its protein product is CASTGGGSQETQYF.

V is TRBV5-1 and J is TRBJ2-1; TRBD2 aligns across 12 bases. After removal of 1 base from V and 9 bases from J, the junction contained 8 bases not matched to a gene. The length of the CDR3 is 16 residues. Germline V gene lookup returns CDR1 SGHRS and CDR2 YFSETQ. The CDR3 sequence is CASSLLPSGGALEQFF. CDR3 DNA sequence: TGCGCCAGCAGCTTGCTTCCTAGCGGGGGGGCCCTTGAGCAGTTCTTC.

V usage is TRBV18 and J usage is TRBJ1-2; 12 nucleotides match TRBD1. V gave up 6 bases and J gave up 4 bases; unmatched junction bases: 6. The CDR3 runs 15 residues. Germline V gene data show CDR1 as KGHSH and CDR2 as LQKENI. This chain's CDR3 is CASSPGQGASYGYTF. DNA of the CDR3: TGTGCCAGCTCCCCGGGACAGGGGGCGAGCTATGGCTACACCTTC.

The gene calls are TRBV16 and TRBJ1-2; D gene ambiguous. With 4 bases removed from V and 8 bases from J, the gap between germline ends came to 11 bases. CDR1 is KGHSY and CDR2 is FQNENV in the germline V gene. The CDR3 covers 12 residues. The CDR3 spells CASSPGVDGYTF. The CDR3 DNA follows: TGTGCCAGCAGCCCCGGAGTCGACGGCTACACCTTC.

The rearrangement uses TRBV25-1 and TRBJ1-1; 9 nucleotides line up with TRBD1. Germline V lookup: CDR1 MGHDK, CDR2 SYGVNS. The CDR3 spans 17 residues. With 2 bases clipped from V and 3 bases from J, the junction kept 10 bases outside the gene matches. CDR3 nucleotide sequence: TGTGCCAGCAGTGAACTTCGACAGGGGGGGATTCACACTGAAGCTTTCTTT. It encodes CASSELRQGGIHTEAFF.

This clone was seen a single time. This rearrangement joins TRBV11-2 to TRBJ2-2; D gene ambiguous. This CDR3 region has 16 residues. Between the trimmed V and J ends, which lost 0 bases and 2 bases, there was a span of 10 bases. Per the germline V gene, CDR1 is SGHAT and CDR2 is FQNNGV. The CDR3 is CASSLEAGFNTGELFF. CDR3 DNA: TGTGCCAGCAGCTTAGAAGCCGGGTTTAACACCGGGGAGCTGTTTTTT.

The chain uses TRBV2 and TRBJ2-1, with D maybe TRBD2 (5 bases). Trimming took off 6 bases at V and 1 base at J, with 16 bases between the two ends. The CDR3 extends over 16 amino acids. CDR1 is SNHLY and CDR2 is FYNNEI in the germline V gene. The CDR3: CASRPPGLRSYNEQFF. CDR3 bases: TGTGCCAGCAGACCACCTGGACTGAGGTCCTACAATGAGCAGTTCTTC.

The chain couples TRBV9 to TRBJ1-2; a possible D gene is TRBD1 (6 bases). Germline assignment: CDR1 SGDLS and CDR2 YYNGEE. V was shortened by 0 bases and J by 4 bases, with 13 bases between the two germline ends. There are 15 residues in the CDR3. DNA for the CDR3: TGTGCCAGCAGCGTAGGTTTTACAGGGACCTATGGCTACACCTTC. Its translation is CASSVGFTGTYGYTF. The full variable domain, its missing parts supplied by reference TRBV9 and TRBJ1-2, is DSGVTQTPKHLITATGQRVTLRCSPRSGDLSVYWYQQSLDQGLQFLIQYYNGEERAKGNILERFSAQQFPDLHSELNLSSLELGDSALYFCASSVGFTGTYGYTFGSGTRLTVV.

The rearrangement joins TRBV5-1 to TRBJ2-7, with TRBD2 matching 9 bases. Per germline, CDR1 SGHRS and CDR2 YFSETQ. Germline trimming cut 0 bases from V and 5 bases from J; bases unmatched to any gene: 9. The CDR3 runs 16 residues. The CDR3 is CASSLGYASGVHEQYF. CDR3 DNA: TGCGCCAGCAGCTTGGGATACGCTAGCGGGGTTCACGAGCAGTACTTC.

V is TRBV7-3 and J is TRBJ1-2; D call uncertain. The V end was cut by 8 bases, the J end by 3 bases, with 7 bases between. CDR3 length: 11 residues. CDR1 is SGHTA and CDR2 is FQGTGA in the germline V gene. The CDR3 DNA follows: TGTGCCAGCGGGCAGTACTATGGCTACACCTTC. Amino acid sequence: CASGQYYGYTF.

In this sample, this clone turned up a few times. The chain is built from TRBV5-4 and TRBJ1-2; D is unresolved. Germline V lookup: CDR1 SGHNT, CDR2 YYREEE (reference sequence). This CDR3 has 15 amino acids. Between the trimmed V and J ends, which lost 4 bases and 6 bases, there was a span of 19 bases. The DNA for the CDR3 is TGTGCCAGCAGCCCGGCCCTCGGGAGTCGACATGGCTACACCTTC. Protein: CASSPALGSRHGYTF.

The rearrangement links TRBV10-3 to TRBJ1-5, with 10 bases lining up with TRBD1. The germline V gene has CDR1 ENHRY and CDR2 SYGVKD. This CDR3 contains 14 residues. V dropped 6 bases and J dropped 5; count of bases not matched to a gene: 4. The CDR3 protein is CAIRGQGPDQPQHF. The CDR3 DNA reads as TGTGCCATCAGGGGACAGGGGCCGGATCAGCCCCAGCATTTT.

The chain joins TRBV5-1 to TRBJ2-2; TRBD1 matches at 7 bases. Germline CDR1 SGHRS, CDR2 YFSETQ. J gave up 5 bases and V 4 bases, and 14 bases lay outside the gene matches. CDR3 size: 17 residues. The CDR3 is CASSPGTETLETGELFF. The CDR3 coding sequence is TGCGCCAGCAGCCCCGGGACAGAGACCTTAGAGACCGGGGAGCTGTTTTTT.

The rearrangement joins TRBV7-3 to TRBJ2-1, with D possibly matching TRBD1 (6 bases). Germline V gene sequence: CDR1 SGHTA, CDR2 FQGTGA. The length of the CDR3 is 13 residues. V lost 6 bases, J lost 5 bases, and 11 bases lay in between. The DNA of the CDR3 is TGTGCCAGCAGGCAATGGACAGACAATGAGCAGTTCTTC. It encodes CASRQWTDNEQFF. Full variable domain (rest looked up from reference TRBV7-3 and TRBJ2-1): GAGVSQTPSNKVTEKGKYVELRCDPISGHTALYWYRQSLGQGPEFLIYFQGTGAADDSGLPNDRFFAVRPEGSVSTLKIQRTERGDSAVYLCASRQWTDNEQFFGPGTRLTVL.

The chain couples TRBV5-1 to TRBJ2-3; D may be TRBD2 (5 bases). Germline CDR1 reads SGHRS; CDR2 reads YFSETQ. V was cut by 4 bases and J by 7 bases, with 19 bases left in between. The CDR3 is 15 amino acids. The CDR3: CASSPTRPQGHTQYF. The CDR3 coding sequence is TGCGCCAGCAGCCCAACTAGGCCCCAAGGCCATACGCAGTATTTT.

The CDR3 loop reads CSVGTGTYQPQHF. As DNA, the CDR3 is TGCAGCGTTGGGACCGGGACTTATCAGCCCCAGCATTTT. The chain uses TRBV29-1 and TRBJ1-5; D may be TRBD1 (5 bases). The CDR3 consists of 13 residues. The V end lost 4 bases, the J end lost 5 bases, and 12 bases lay between the germline ends. Looked up from germline, CDR1 is SQVTM and CDR2 is ANQGSEA.

The chain uses TRBV5-8 and TRBJ1-5; 7 positions match TRBD1. The trim removed 0 bases at V and 6 bases at J, leaving 6 bases unmatched. The length of the CDR3 is 15 residues. In germline, CDR1 is SGHTS, CDR2 YDEGEE. Here the CDR3 DNA reads TGTGCCAGCAGCTTGGAGGGGACAGTTGGTCAGCCCCAGCATTTT. This encodes CASSLEGTVGQPQHF. Filled out from reference TRBV5-8 and TRBJ1-5, the complete variable domain reads EAGVTQSPTHLIKTRGQQATLRCSPISGHTSVYWYQQALGLGLQFLLWYDEGEERNRGNFPPRFSGRQFPNYSSELNVNALELEDSALYLCASSLEGTVGQPQHFGDGTRLSIL.